This TCR beta chain was obtained from a study of vaccination effects on CD4 cells after COVID-19. Whole-study results and caveats: Clonal contraction was marked in infection- and vaccine-induced clones late after vaccination.

With regard to this clone: Its antigen is currently unknown.

The protocol was immunoSEQ multiplex PCR, while the TCRdb copy is restricted to in-frame clones and leaves out a portion. The sample lists 15,000 to 20,000 clones; 76% were seen once. This CDR3 region has 13 residues. V shed 6 bases and J shed 7 bases, with 15 bases lying between them. Germline values: CDR1 SNHLY, CDR2 FYNNEI. Sequencing was preceded by expansion of antigen-specific CD4+ T cells with viral peptide pools in the ViraFEST assay. When 10 to 11 days of culture had elapsed, CD4+ T cells were isolated. A PCR test confirmed that the person had SARS-CoV-2 infection between March and December 2020. Everyone in the study got two shots of either the BNT162b2 or mRNA-1273 vaccine.

The chain uses TRBV2 and TRBJ1-2; D unclear. Here the sequenced sample was CD4+ T cells from PBMCs cultured with SARS-CoV-2 spike peptides, taken after COVID-19 vaccination. The TCR comes from a human donor who had a prior SARS-CoV-2 infection. This CDR3 is CASSVAGTVGYTF. The DNA of the CDR3 is TGTGCCAGCAGCGTCGCGGGTACAGTTGGCTACACCTTC. The entire variable domain, with the rest obtained from reference TRBV2 and TRBJ1-2, is as follows: EPEVTQTPSHQVTQMGQEVILRCVPISNHLYFYWYRQILGQKVEFLVSFYNNEISEKSEIFDDQFSVERPDGSNFTLKIRSTKLEDSAMYFCASSVAGTVGYTFGSGTRLTVV.